This T cell receptor (beta chain) was obtained from a study of blood T cell repertoires in COVID-19. Study at large: Sites across the United States, Italy and Spain contributed samples from acute and convalescent COVID-19. Nucleic acid was either cDNA or gDNA, and it came from T cells, B-cell-depleted T cells, or PBMCs.

Germline lookup yields CDR1 KGHSH and CDR2 LQKENI. The CDR3 consists of 16 residues. The ends were cut back, 0 bases at V and 0 bases at J, with 8 bases in the middle. In the authors' methods: Estimated nucleated cell counts came from reference gene primer amplification. Libraries were prepared by immunoSEQ multiplex PCR; TCRdb keeps only in-frame clonotypes and omits some of them. The V and J calls and clone size were taken over from that table, and D and trimming were inferred from the DNA. Of approximately 250,000 clones listed, under 85% are singletons. The sequence was collected from a human donor in a cohort sampled during active COVID-19. Sample: peripheral blood. The chain joins TRBV18 to TRBJ2-2; no definite D call. CDR3 sequence: CASSPPSSPNTGELFF. CDR3 in DNA: TGTGCCAGCTCACCACCATCCAGTCCGAACACCGGGGAGCTGTTTTTT.